This T cell receptor (beta chain) derives from a study of metastatic and nonmetastatic thyroid tumors. Across the whole study: Repertoires of blood and of tissue (tumor or nodule) from malignant and benign thyroid patients were compared. Whole-study results and caveats: Significantly higher TCR beta diversity was reportedly seen in malignant thyroid tumors than benign nodules, in blood and tumor.

Germline lookup yields CDR1 MNHNY and CDR2 SVGAGI (reference sequence). Losses at the gene ends were 2 bases for V and 10 bases for J; bases not matched to a gene: 11. The CDR3 length is 15 residues. Original processing methods: What underpinned the distant-metastasis classifier for papillary thyroid cancer was the set of CDR3 differences across clinicopathological groups. With MiXCR, TCRdb called clones anew from the PCR reads. In this record, the V and J calls reflect TCRdb's handling and not the investigators' own analysis. The sample lists under 75,000 clones; more than 15% were seen once. Regarding this clone: Its matching antigen is unknown.

Every patient was untreated before thyroid surgery. The chain carries TRBV6-6 and TRBJ1-5; 7 bases are a match to TRBD1. The source is a female donor with papillary thyroid cancer or a benign thyroid nodule (not recorded which). Some clones in this sample may be carry-over from other donors' samples. Sequenced material: blood. The CDR3 protein is CASSYRDSTWAPQHF. Written as DNA, the CDR3 is TGTGCCAGCAGTTACAGGGACAGTACATGGGCTCCCCAGCATTTT.